The 12 T cell receptor beta chains below all came from one sample that was sequenced in a study of blood T cell repertoires in COVID-19. Here immunoSEQ multiplex PCR was the method, and the copy in TCRdb shows in-frame clones only, minus some. Counted here are 70,000 or so clones, over 60% occurring once; the ten biggest clones make up approximately 20%. Material for sequencing was peripheral blood. The receptors come from a human donor in a cohort sampled during active COVID-19.

The chain recombines TRBV24-1 with TRBJ2-7, with a weak D call TRBD2 (5 bases). The CDR3 covers 20 residues. CDR1 and CDR2 from the germline V gene are KGHDR and SFDVKD. Deletions cut 4 bases from V and 3 bases from J, with 30 bases between. CDR3 nucleotide sequence: TGTGCCACCAGTGACCCTTTAGTGCGGGCCGAGCTAGTACGAGTCTACGAGCAGTACTTC. It specifies CATSDPLVRAELVRVYEQYF.

V is TRBV11-2 and J is TRBJ2-7; a possible D gene is TRBD2 (6 bases). Germline assignment: CDR1 SGHAT and CDR2 FQNNGV. The CDR3 has 12 amino acids. Trimming shortened V by 5 bases and J by 6 bases, and 11 bases separated the two germline ends. The CDR3 loop is CASSLSGGEQYF. CDR3 bases: TGTGCCAGCAGCCTCTCCGGGGGCGAGCAGTACTTC. The whole variable domain, filled in from reference TRBV11-2 and TRBJ2-7, reads EAGVAQSPRYKIIEKRQSVAFWCNPISGHATLYWYQQILGQGPKLLIQFQNNGVVDDSQLPKDRFSAERLKGVDSTLKIQPAKLEDSAVYLCASSLSGGEQYFGPGTRLTVT.

This clone showed up just a few times. The chain carries TRBV7-2 and TRBJ2-7, with TRBD2 matching over 9 bases. V lost 3 bases and J lost 7; bases outside the gene matches: 7. Per germline, CDR1 SGHTA and CDR2 FQGNSA. The CDR3 consists of 14 residues. CDR3 residues: CASSLPAGGPEQYF. CDR3 bases: TGTGCCAGCAGCTTGCCAGCGGGAGGCCCAGAGCAGTACTTC.

V usage is TRBV30 and J usage is TRBJ2-7; D possibly corresponds to TRBD2 (6 bases). The CDR3 is made up of 12 amino acids. CDR1 GTSNPN and CDR2 SVGIG come from the germline V gene (reference sequence). Trimming stripped 3 bases from V and 4 bases from J, with 10 bases between. For the CDR3, the DNA is TGTGCCTGGAGCGGGGGACCATACGAGCAGTACTTC. It is translated as CAWSGGPYEQYF.

In nucleotides, the CDR3 is TGCGCCAGCAGCCTCACAGATACGCAGTATTTT. The encoded protein is CASSLTDTQYF. The gene calls are TRBV5-1 and TRBJ2-3; D uncertain. CDR1 is SGHRS, CDR2 YFSETQ, per germline. This CDR3 is 11 amino acids long. V dropped 4 bases and J dropped 2 bases, with 2 bases sitting between them.

This rearrangement joins TRBV11-2 to TRBJ2-1; TRBD2 is a possible D gene (6 bases). The V gene lost 3 bases and the J gene lost 9 bases, with 6 bases spanning the gap. This CDR3 region has 11 residues. In germline, CDR1 is SGHAT, CDR2 FQNNGV. CDR3 residues: CASSLEGEQFF. CDR3 DNA: TGTGCCAGCAGCTTGGAGGGTGAGCAGTTCTTC.

V usage is TRBV7-9 and J usage is TRBJ2-5; 7 bases map to TRBD2. The CDR3 spans 16 residues. Germline V gene lookup returns CDR1 SEHNR and CDR2 FQNEAQ (reference sequence). V trimming: 3 bases; J trimming: 2 bases; junction bases outside the gene matches: 9. CDR3 DNA sequence: TGTGCCAGCAGCTTGCAAGGCAGCGGGGTACAAGAGACCCAGTACTTC. Amino acids: CASSLQGSGVQETQYF. The full variable domain, with the rest looked up from reference TRBV7-9 and TRBJ2-5, is DTGVSQNPRHKITKRGQNVTFRCDPISEHNRLYWYRQTLGQGPEFLTYFQNEAQLEKSRLLSDRFSAERPKGSFSTLEIQRTEQGDSAMYLCASSLQGSGVQETQYFGPGTRLLVL.

Worth noting for this clone: Other DNA sequences within the sample encode an identical CDR3. The CDR3 loop is CASSQGPGGYGYTF. CDR3 sequence (DNA): TGTGCCAGCAGCCAAGGTCCCGGGGGCTATGGCTACACCTTC. The gene calls are TRBV3-1 (or the pseudogene TRBV3-2) and TRBJ1-2, with D possibly matching TRBD1 (5 bases). Germline-derived CDR1 and CDR2 are LGHDT and YNNKEL (reference sequence). V lost 1 base, J lost 4 bases, and 10 bases lay in between. The CDR3 has 14 residues.

This clone was recorded a few times. V gene TRBV3-1 (or the pseudogene TRBV3-2) combines with J gene TRBJ2-7, with a possible D match to TRBD2 (5 bases). Trimming left V 4 bases short and J 3 bases short, with 25 bases between. The CDR3 covers 18 residues. CDR1 is LGHDT, CDR2 YNNKEL, per germline (reference sequence). Written as DNA, the CDR3 is TGTGCCAGCAGCCCTAGACGCAGGACCAACTTCGGAGGCTACGAGCAGTACTTC. This codes for CASSPRRRTNFGGYEQYF.

This chain joins TRBV13 and TRBJ2-5; 7 nucleotides align to TRBD1. CDR1 PRHDT and CDR2 FYEKMQ come from the germline V gene (reference sequence). V lost 5 bases to trimming and J lost 3 bases; unmatched junction nucleotides: 6. This CDR3 region has 14 residues. CDR3 nucleotides: TGTGCCAGCAGCCGCCGGGACAGCGAAGAGACCCAGTACTTC. Translating it yields CASSRRDSEETQYF.

This clone has a handful of counts. The J gene is TRBJ2-7, the V gene TRBV7-2; TRBD1 is a possible D gene (6 bases). V shed 1 base and J shed 0 bases, with 16 bases lying between them. There are 17 residues in the CDR3. CDR1 and CDR2 from the germline V gene are SGHTA and FQGNSA. The CDR3 is CASSLGNRAWGSYEQYF. CDR3 in DNA: TGTGCCAGCAGCTTAGGAAACAGGGCATGGGGCTCCTACGAGCAGTACTTC.

In DNA, the CDR3 is TGCAGCGTTTTTGGGACAGGGGCCGTAGATACGCAGTATTTT. Encoded protein: CSVFGTGAVDTQYF. The chain recombines TRBV29-1 with TRBJ2-3; 10 bases match TRBD1. Germline CDR1 is SQVTM and CDR2 is ANQGSEA. The V and J ends lost 5 bases and 5 bases, in that order; junction bases with no gene match: 7. This CDR3 comprises 14 residues.